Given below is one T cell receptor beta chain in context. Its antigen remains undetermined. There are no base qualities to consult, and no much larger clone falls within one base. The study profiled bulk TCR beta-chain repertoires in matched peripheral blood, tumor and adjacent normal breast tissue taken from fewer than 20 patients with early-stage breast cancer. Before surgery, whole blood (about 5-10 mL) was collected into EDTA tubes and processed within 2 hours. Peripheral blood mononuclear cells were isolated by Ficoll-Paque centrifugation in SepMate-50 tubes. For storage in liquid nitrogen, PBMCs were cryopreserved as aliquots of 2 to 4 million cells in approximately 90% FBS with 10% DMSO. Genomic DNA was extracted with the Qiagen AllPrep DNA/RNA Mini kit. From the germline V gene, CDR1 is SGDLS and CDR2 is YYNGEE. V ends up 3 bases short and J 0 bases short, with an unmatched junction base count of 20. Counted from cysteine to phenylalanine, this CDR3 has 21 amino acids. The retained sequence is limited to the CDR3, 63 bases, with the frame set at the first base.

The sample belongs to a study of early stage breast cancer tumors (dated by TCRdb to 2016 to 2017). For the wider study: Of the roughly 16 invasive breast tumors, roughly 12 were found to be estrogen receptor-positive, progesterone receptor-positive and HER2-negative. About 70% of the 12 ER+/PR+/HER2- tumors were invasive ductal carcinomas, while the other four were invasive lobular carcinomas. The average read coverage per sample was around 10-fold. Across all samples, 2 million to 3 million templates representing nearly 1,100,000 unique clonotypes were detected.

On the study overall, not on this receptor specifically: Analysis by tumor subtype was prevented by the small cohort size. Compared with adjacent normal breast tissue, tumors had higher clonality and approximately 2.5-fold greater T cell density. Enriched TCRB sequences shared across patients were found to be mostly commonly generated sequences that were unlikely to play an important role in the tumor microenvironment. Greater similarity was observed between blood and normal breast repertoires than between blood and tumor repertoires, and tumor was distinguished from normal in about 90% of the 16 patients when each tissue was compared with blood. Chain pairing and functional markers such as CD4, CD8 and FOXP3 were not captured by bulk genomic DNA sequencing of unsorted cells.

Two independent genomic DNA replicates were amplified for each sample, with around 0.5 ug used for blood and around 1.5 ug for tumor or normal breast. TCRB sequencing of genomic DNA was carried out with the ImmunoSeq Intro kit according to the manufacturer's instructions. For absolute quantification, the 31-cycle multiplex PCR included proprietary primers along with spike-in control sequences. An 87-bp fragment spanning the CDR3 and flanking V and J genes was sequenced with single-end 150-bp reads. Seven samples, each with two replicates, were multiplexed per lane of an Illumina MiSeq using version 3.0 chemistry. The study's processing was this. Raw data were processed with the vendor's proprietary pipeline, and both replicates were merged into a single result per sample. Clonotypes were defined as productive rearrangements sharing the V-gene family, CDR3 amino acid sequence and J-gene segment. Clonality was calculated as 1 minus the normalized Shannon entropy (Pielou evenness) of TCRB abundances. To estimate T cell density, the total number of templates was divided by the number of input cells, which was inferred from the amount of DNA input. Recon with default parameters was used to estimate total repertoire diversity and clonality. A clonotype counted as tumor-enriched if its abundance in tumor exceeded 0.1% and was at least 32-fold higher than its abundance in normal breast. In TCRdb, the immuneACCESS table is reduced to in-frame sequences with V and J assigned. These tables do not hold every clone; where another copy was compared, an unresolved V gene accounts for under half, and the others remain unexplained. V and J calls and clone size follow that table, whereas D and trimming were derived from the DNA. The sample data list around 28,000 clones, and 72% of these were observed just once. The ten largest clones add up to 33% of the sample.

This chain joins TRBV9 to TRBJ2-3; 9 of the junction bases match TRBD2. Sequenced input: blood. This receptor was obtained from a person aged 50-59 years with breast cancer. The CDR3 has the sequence CASSASPFGAGGPTSTDTQYF. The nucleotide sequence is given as TGTGCCAGCAGCGCCAGTCCCTTTGGGGCGGGAGGGCCAACTAGCACAGATACGCAGTATTTT.